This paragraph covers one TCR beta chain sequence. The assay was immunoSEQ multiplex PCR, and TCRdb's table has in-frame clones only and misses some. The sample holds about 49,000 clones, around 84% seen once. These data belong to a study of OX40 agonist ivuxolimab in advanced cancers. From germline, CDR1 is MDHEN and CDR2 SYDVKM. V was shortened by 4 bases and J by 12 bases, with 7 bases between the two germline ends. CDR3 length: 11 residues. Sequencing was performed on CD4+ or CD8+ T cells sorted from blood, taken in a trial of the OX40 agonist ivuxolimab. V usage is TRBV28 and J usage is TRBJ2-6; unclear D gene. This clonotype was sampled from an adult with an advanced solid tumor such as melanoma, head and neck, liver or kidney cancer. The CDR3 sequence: CASSSAVVLTF. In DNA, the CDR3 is TGTGCCAGCAGTTCTGCGGTCGTCCTGACTTTC.